These 26 T cell receptor beta chains originate from one sample sequenced in a study of cytomegalovirus exposure and HLA in healthy donors. This table comes from immunoSEQ multiplex PCR, and its TCRdb copy is limited to in-frame clones, with some not included. The sample records fewer than 200,000 clones, approximately 86% being singletons. Sequencing was done on a sample of PBMCs. All receptors derive from a woman younger than 30 in good health and CMV-seronegative.

The genes are TRBV6-4 and TRBJ2-3; tentatively, D is TRBD1 (5 bases). Germline CDR1 MRHNA, CDR2 SNTAGT. Trimming took 2 bases from V and 3 from J, leaving 15 bases between them. The CDR3 contains 16 residues. As DNA, the CDR3 is TGTGCCAGCAGTGACACATGGCAGGGTGGGACAGATACGCAGTATTTT. The encoded protein is CASSDTWQGGTDTQYF.

The rearrangement uses TRBV18 and TRBJ1-1; D ambiguous. Trimming removed 1 base from V and 1 base from J, with 7 bases in between. The CDR3 spans 14 residues. The germline gives CDR1 KGHSH, CDR2 LQKENI. DNA for the CDR3: TGTGCCAGCTCACCACAGAGATCGAACACTGAAGCTTTCTTT. Translated, it gives CASSPQRSNTEAFF.

The chain joins TRBV11-2 to TRBJ1-2, with a possible D match to TRBD1 (6 bases). The CDR3 has 15 residues. The germline gives CDR1 SGHAT, CDR2 FQNNGV. Trimming stripped 5 bases from V and 0 bases from J, with 13 bases between. The CDR3 loop reads CASSPIQGTNYGYTF. The DNA for the CDR3 is TGTGCCAGCAGCCCCATACAGGGAACTAACTATGGCTACACCTTC.

The chain recombines TRBV4-3 with TRBJ2-7; 7 bases map to TRBD2. With V trimmed by 0 bases and J by 6 bases, 11 bases remained unmatched. CDR1 and CDR2 from the germline V gene are LGHNA and YSLEER. This CDR3 region has 16 residues. CDR3 in DNA: TGCGCCAGCAGCCAAGAGGGAGGGAGTATGTTCGGCGAGCAGTACTTC. Encoded protein: CASSQEGGSMFGEQYF.

The chain links TRBV5-1 to TRBJ2-7, with D perhaps TRBD2 (5 bases). This CDR3 is built from 14 residues. Germline V CDR1 and CDR2: SGHRS, YFSETQ. V was trimmed by 4 bases and J by 3 bases, leaving 14 bases between them. CDR3 sequence reads: CASSLAPAYYEQYF. CDR3 bases: TGCGCCAGCAGCCTAGCTCCGGCTTACTACGAGCAGTACTTC.

The V call is TRBV4-1, the J call TRBJ1-2; D gene uncertain. The V gene lost 3 bases and the J gene lost 3 bases, with 11 bases spanning the gap. The CDR3 consists of 14 residues. Germline CDR1 MGHRA, CDR2 YSYEKL. The CDR3 DNA reads TGCGCCAGCAGCCAGGTTTGGTCAGACTATGGCTACACCTTC. Translated, it gives CASSQVWSDYGYTF.

The rearrangement uses TRBV6-6 and TRBJ1-1; D gene unclear. This CDR3 spans 9 amino acids. Germline CDR1 and CDR2: MNHNY and SVGAGI (reference sequence). Trimming cost V 7 bases and J 7 bases, with 4 bases left between them. CDR3 protein: CASTLEAFF. CDR3 nucleotides: TGTGCCAGCACCCTTGAAGCTTTCTTT.

The genes are TRBV14 and TRBJ1-2; D gene ambiguous. The CDR3 length is 17 residues. Germline lookup yields CDR1 SGHDN and CDR2 FVKESK. V gave up 0 bases and J gave up 2 bases, with 16 bases separating them. CDR3 sequence: CASSQEGPWEANYGYTF. The CDR3 bases are TGTGCCAGCAGCCAAGAAGGTCCTTGGGAGGCCAACTATGGCTACACCTTC.

This chain uses TRBV2 with TRBJ2-1, with D maybe TRBD2 (6 bases). Germline-derived CDR1 and CDR2 are SNHLY and FYNNEI. V gave up 8 bases and J gave up 5 bases, with 13 bases separating them. The CDR3 loop spans 13 amino acids. CDR3 DNA sequence: TGTGCCAGCTGGCGGGATATAAACAATGAGCAGTTCTTC. Protein product: CASWRDINNEQFF.

The chain links TRBV19 to TRBJ2-7, with TRBD2 as a possible D gene (6 bases). Germline-derived CDR1 and CDR2 are LNHDA and SQIVND (reference sequence). The CDR3 contains 15 residues. Trimming shortened V by 6 bases and J by 3 bases, and 18 bases separated the two germline ends. Written as DNA, the CDR3 is TGTGCCAGTAGGAAAACTAGCCCCTCTATCTACGAGCAGTACTTC. It translates to CASRKTSPSIYEQYF.

The CDR3 spells CASSGTGTAYEQYF. The CDR3 bases are TGTGCCAGCAGTGGAACCGGGACAGCCTACGAGCAGTACTTC. The chain carries TRBV6-1 and TRBJ2-7; 7 positions agree with TRBD1. Germline assignment: CDR1 MNHNS and CDR2 SASEGT. V shed 4 bases and J 2 bases; nucleotides not matched to a gene: 5. There are 14 residues in the CDR3.

This chain links TRBV4-3 with TRBJ2-1, with 10 bases lining up with TRBD2. Unmatched junction bases numbered 11, after V lost 0 bases and J lost 3 bases. CDR3 length equals 19 residues. CDR1 is LGHNA and CDR2 is YSLEER in the germline V gene. CDR3 amino acids: CASSQDVALGLAVYNEQFF. The CDR3 region has the DNA TGCGCCAGCAGCCAAGATGTGGCGCTCGGACTAGCGGTCTACAATGAGCAGTTCTTC.

V gene TRBV30 combines with J gene TRBJ1-2, with D maybe TRBD1 (5 bases). The CDR3 consists of 13 residues. V gave up 3 bases and J gave up 8 bases, with 16 bases separating them. The germline CDR1 and CDR2 sequences are GTSNPN and SVGIG (reference sequence). CDR3 bases: TGTGCCTGGAGCCTATCAAGAACAGGAGGCTACACCTTC. Translation: CAWSLSRTGGYTF.

Concerning this clone: Distinct nucleotide sequences in the sample also encode this CDR3. CDR3 loop: CASSPGGTDTQYF. For the CDR3, the DNA is TGTGCCAGCAGCCCCGGGGGAACAGATACGCAGTATTTT. This chain joins TRBV7-9 and TRBJ2-3, with D tentatively TRBD2 (6 bases). The CDR3 is 13 residues long. Germline V CDR1 and CDR2: SEHNR, FQNEAQ (reference sequence). V was trimmed by 5 bases and J by 3 bases, leaving 9 bases between them.

The chain carries TRBV7-9 and TRBJ2-7; TRBD1 aligns across 9 bases. Germline V lookup: CDR1 SEHNR, CDR2 FQNEAQ (reference sequence). This CDR3 comprises 14 residues. Germline trimming cut 5 bases from V and 5 bases from J; bases unmatched to any gene: 7. This chain's CDR3 is CASSQRTGEDEQYF. CDR3 in DNA: TGTGCCAGCAGCCAGCGGACAGGGGAAGACGAGCAGTACTTC.

The J gene is TRBJ1-5, the V gene TRBV12-5, with 7 positions matching TRBD1. Germline values: CDR1 LGHNT, CDR2 FRNRAP. J lost 2 bases, V lost 0 bases, and 13 bases had no gene match. The CDR3 is 19 amino acids. The CDR3 coding sequence is TGTGCTAGTGGTTTGGTCACGACCCCCGGGACAGAAGGCAATCAGCCCCAGCATTTT. This translates into CASGLVTTPGTEGNQPQHF.

The V call is TRBV2, the J call TRBJ2-7; the match to TRBD1 covers 12 bases. The V segment lost 7 bases and the J segment 6 bases; nucleotides outside the gene matches: 10. The CDR3 extends over 15 amino acids. Germline V gene lookup returns CDR1 SNHLY and CDR2 FYNNEI. CDR3 region: CASKNSGTGGIEQYF. The DNA for the CDR3 is TGTGCCAGCAAAAATTCCGGGACAGGGGGCATCGAGCAGTACTTC.

This clone was counted a few times. The rearrangement joins TRBV9 to TRBJ1-4, with D perhaps TRBD1 (5 bases). V was pared by 4 bases and J by 3 bases, with 10 bases between. This CDR3 spans 14 amino acids. CDR1 is SGDLS and CDR2 is YYNGEE in the germline V gene. The CDR3: CASSTAGSNEKLFF. The CDR3 coding sequence is TGTGCCAGCAGCACGGCAGGGTCTAATGAAAAACTGTTTTTT.

V is TRBV4-3 and J is TRBJ1-5, with 8 bases fitting TRBD1. Germline V gene lookup returns CDR1 LGHNA and CDR2 YSLEER. The CDR3 runs 15 residues. J gave up 0 bases and V 4 bases, and 2 bases lay outside the gene matches. The DNA of the CDR3 is TGCGCCAGCAGCCGGGACAGGTATAGCAATCAGCCCCAGCATTTT. As protein: CASSRDRYSNQPQHF.

The chain uses TRBV7-9 and TRBJ2-1, with 9 positions matching TRBD1. CDR1 and CDR2 (germline): SEHNR, FQNEAQ (reference sequence). CDR3 length: 15 amino acids. V shed 5 bases and J 7 bases; nucleotides not matched to a gene: 9. The CDR3 DNA reads as TGTGCCAGCAGCCCGACAGGGGGGCCGGGGAATGAGCAGTTCTTC. Residues: CASSPTGGPGNEQFF.

The chain combines TRBV7-9 with TRBJ2-7; maybe TRBD2 (6 bases). Germline CDR1 SEHNR, CDR2 FQNEAQ (reference sequence). Trimming removed 0 bases from V and 1 base from J, with 7 bases in between. This CDR3 is built from 14 residues. The CDR3 sequence is CASSLAGRSYEQYF. The CDR3 bases are TGTGCCAGCAGCTTAGCAGGGAGGTCCTACGAGCAGTACTTC.

The chain has TRBV19 and TRBJ2-3; D is possibly TRBD2 (7 bases). Germline V gene sequence: CDR1 LNHDA, CDR2 SQIVND (reference sequence). The CDR3 runs 14 residues. The V end lost 3 bases, the J end lost 4 bases, and 11 bases lay between the germline ends. CDR3 loop: CASSMGGAADTQYF. In DNA, the CDR3 is TGTGCCAGTAGTATGGGGGGGGCAGCAGATACGCAGTATTTT.

The chain combines TRBV4-2 with TRBJ1-5, with 7 bases matching TRBD1. J gave up 3 bases and V 0 bases, and 5 bases lay outside the gene matches. This CDR3 comprises 16 residues. The germline V gene has CDR1 LGHNA and CDR2 YNFKEQ. CDR3: CASSQDGGGSNQPQHF. CDR3 sequence (DNA): TGTGCCAGCAGCCAAGATGGAGGGGGCTCCAATCAGCCCCAGCATTTT.

The J gene is TRBJ2-5, the V gene TRBV7-8; 7 nucleotides align to TRBD2. The CDR3 extends over 15 amino acids. The germline V gene encodes CDR1 SGHVS and CDR2 FQNEAQ. With 5 bases clipped from V and 5 bases from J, the junction kept 11 bases outside the gene matches. In DNA, the CDR3 is TGTGCCAGCAGCACTTGGACCCTCGGGGGGGAGACCCAGTACTTC. This encodes CASSTWTLGGETQYF.

V usage is TRBV5-1 and J usage is TRBJ2-2, with TRBD1 matching over 7 bases. J gave up 8 bases and V 4 bases, and 14 bases lay outside the gene matches. From germline, CDR1 is SGHRS and CDR2 YFSETQ. This CDR3 region has 16 residues. In nucleotides, the CDR3 is TGCGCCAGCAGCCCACAAGGGGGCGCGTTTCCGGGGGAGCTGTTTTTT. Protein: CASSPQGGAFPGELFF.

V usage is TRBV13 and J usage is TRBJ2-2, with D possibly TRBD2 on 5 matching bases. Germline values: CDR1 PRHDT, CDR2 FYEKMQ (reference sequence). The CDR3 loop spans 13 amino acids. Trimming removed 2 bases from V and 8 bases from J, with 9 bases in between. The CDR3 DNA reads TGTGCCAGCAGCTTAACACGAGGGGGGGAGCTGTTTTTT. This encodes CASSLTRGGELFF. The full variable domain, in which reference TRBV13 and TRBJ2-2 provide the parts outside the CDR3, is AAGVIQSPRHLIKEKRETATLKCYPIPRHDTVYWYQQGPGQDPQFLISFYEKMQSDKGSIPDRFSAQQFSDYHSELNMSSLELGDSALYFCASSLTRGGELFFGEGSRLTVL.